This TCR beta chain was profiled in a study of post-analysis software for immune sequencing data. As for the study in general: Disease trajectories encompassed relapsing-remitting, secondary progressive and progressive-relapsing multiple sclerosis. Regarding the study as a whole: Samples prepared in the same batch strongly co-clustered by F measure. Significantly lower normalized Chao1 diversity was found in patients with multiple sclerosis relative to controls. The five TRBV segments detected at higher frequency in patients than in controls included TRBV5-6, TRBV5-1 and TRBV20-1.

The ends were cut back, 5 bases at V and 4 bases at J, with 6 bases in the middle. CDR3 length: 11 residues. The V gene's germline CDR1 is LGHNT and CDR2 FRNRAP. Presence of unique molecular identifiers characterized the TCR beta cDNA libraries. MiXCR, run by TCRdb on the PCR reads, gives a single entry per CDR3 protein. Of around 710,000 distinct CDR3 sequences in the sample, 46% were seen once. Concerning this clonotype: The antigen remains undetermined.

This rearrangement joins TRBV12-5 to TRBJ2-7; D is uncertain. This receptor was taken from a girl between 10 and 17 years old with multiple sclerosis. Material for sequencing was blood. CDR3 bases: TGTGCTAGTGGTCCGATATACGAGCAGTACTTC. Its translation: CASGPIYEQYF. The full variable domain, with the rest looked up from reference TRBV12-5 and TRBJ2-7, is DARVTQTPRHKVTEMGQEVTMRCQPILGHNTVFWYRQTMMQGLELLAYFRNRAPLDDSGMPKDRFSAEMPDATLATLKIQPSEPRDSAVYFCASGPIYEQYFGPGTRLTVT.